These 13 T cell receptor beta chains share one sample of origin, sequenced in a study of human T cells and chemical hapten exposure. TCRdb itself ran the RACE reads through MiXCR, one entry per CDR3 protein. The repertoire holds 200,000 to 300,000 distinct CDR3 sequences, more than 6.5% seen once, with 2% to 3% in the top ten. Noted time point: pre-sensitization, week 0. Treatment given: therapeutic diphenylcyclopropenone sensitization with weekly scalp DPC. The sequences come from whole blood, collected in connection with sensitization to the hapten diphenylcyclopropenone (DPC). These receptors originate from a woman aged 40 to 55 with alopecia areata. Some clones in this sample may be carry-over from other donors' samples.

This clonotype showed up many times. Here the CDR3 reads CASLDRATDTQYF. The CDR3 DNA follows: TGTGCCAGCTTGGACAGGGCAACAGATACGCAGTATTTT. This chain uses TRBV28 with TRBJ2-3, with TRBD1 identical over 8 bases. The germline V gene has CDR1 MDHEN and CDR2 SYDVKM. This CDR3 has 13 amino acids. The V segment lost 8 bases and the J segment 3 bases; nucleotides outside the gene matches: 4.

This clonotype was detected only a few times. The J gene is TRBJ1-6, the V gene TRBV6-5; possibly TRBD1 for D (6 bases). Trimming shortened V by 7 bases and J by 7 bases, and 20 bases separated the two germline ends. The CDR3 has 16 residues. Germline CDR1 is MNHEY and CDR2 is SVGAGI. Here the CDR3 DNA reads TGTGCCAGCAAAAAGACAGGACGCGGGGAGAATTCACCCCTCCACTTT. This codes for CASKKTGRGENSPLHF.

The sample holds a few counts of this clonotype. This rearrangement joins TRBV25-1 to TRBJ2-5, with 13 bases matching TRBD2. This CDR3 comprises 15 residues. Germline loops: CDR1 MGHDK, CDR2 SYGVNS. V trimming: 4 bases; J trimming: 5 bases; junction bases outside the gene matches: 4. This CDR3 is CASSAGLAGTETQYF. CDR3 coding DNA: TGTGCCAGCAGTGCGGGACTAGCGGGAACGGAGACCCAGTACTTC. The complete variable domain, with remaining parts taken from reference TRBV25-1 and TRBJ2-5, reads EADIYQTPRYLVIGTGKKITLECSQTMGHDKMYWYQQDPGMELHLIHYSYGVNSTEKGDLSSESTVSRIRTEHFPLTLESARPSHTSQYLCASSAGLAGTETQYFGPGTRLLVL.

This clonotype was picked up a small number of times. The genes are TRBV9 and TRBJ1-6; no definite D call. With 4 bases removed from V and 5 bases from J, the gap between germline ends came to 7 bases. The CDR3 runs to 13 residues. CDR1 and CDR2 from the germline V gene are SGDLS and YYNGEE. CDR3 sequence reads: CASSPTHNSPLHF. Here the CDR3 DNA reads TGTGCCAGCAGCCCGACACATAATTCACCCCTCCACTTT.

This clonotype was found a few times. The V call is TRBV25-1, the J call TRBJ2-3; TRBD2 aligns across 7 bases. V shed 5 bases and J 3 bases; nucleotides not matched to a gene: 8. This CDR3 spans 15 amino acids. Germline V gene data show CDR1 as MGHDK and CDR2 as SYGVNS. Written as DNA, the CDR3 is TGTGCCAGCAGTTTTCCAGCTAGCGGTACAGATACGCAGTATTTT. Protein product: CASSFPASGTDTQYF.

This chain links TRBV12-3 or TRBV12-4 with TRBJ1-1; D not resolved. V dropped 6 bases and J dropped 6 bases, with 11 bases sitting between them. The CDR3 loop spans 12 amino acids. In nucleotides, the CDR3 is TGTGCCAGCAGCTGGAATGGCGCTGAAGCTTTCTTT. This translates into CASSWNGAEAFF.

The chain recombines TRBV20-1 with TRBJ2-7; TRBD1 matches at 9 bases. The CDR3 consists of 15 residues. Germline V gene lookup returns CDR1 DFQATT and CDR2 SNEGSKA (reference sequence). Unmatched junction bases numbered 14, after V lost 5 bases and J lost 6 bases. The CDR3 region has the DNA TGCAGTGCTCAAAAATCCGGGACAGGGCGGCTCGAGCAGTACTTC. This sequence encodes CSAQKSGTGRLEQYF.

This rearrangement joins TRBV6-2 or TRBV6-3 to TRBJ2-5; 9 nucleotides line up with TRBD1. Germline V gene sequence: CDR1 MNHEY, CDR2 SVGEGT. This CDR3 spans 12 amino acids. V lost 8 bases and J lost 5; bases outside the gene matches: 3. The CDR3 region has the DNA TGTGCCAGCGGGGACAGGGATGAGACCCAGTACTTC. Amino acid sequence: CASGDRDETQYF.

This clonotype was seen at least ten times. The chain combines TRBV28 with TRBJ2-4; 8 nucleotides line up with TRBD2. The CDR3 runs to 15 residues. CDR1 MDHEN and CDR2 SYDVKM come from the germline V gene. After removal of 4 bases from V and 2 bases from J, the junction contained 4 bases not matched to a gene. CDR3 sequence: CASSSAGGTKNIQYF. The CDR3 DNA reads TGTGCCAGCAGTTCGGCGGGAGGCACCAAAAACATTCAGTACTTC.

Notes on this clonotype: A much larger clone is a single base away; this may be a read error. V is TRBV9 and J is TRBJ2-3; no firm D call. Germline lookup yields CDR1 SGDLS and CDR2 YYNGEE. Trimming removed 0 bases from V and 7 bases from J, with 9 bases in between. There are 13 residues in the CDR3. CDR3 nucleotides: TGTGCCAGCAGCGTAGCAAGTCCATATACGCAGTATTTT. It is translated as CASSVASPYTQYF.

This clonotype was seen more than once but under ten times. V is TRBV6-4 and J is TRBJ2-1; TRBD2 agrees at 10 bases. Germline-derived CDR1 and CDR2 are MRHNA and SNTAGT. This CDR3 comprises 16 residues. The V segment lost 5 bases and the J segment 0 bases; nucleotides outside the gene matches: 4. CDR3 residues: CASSRSGRDSYNEQFF. CDR3 nucleotides: TGTGCCAGCAGTAGGAGCGGGAGGGACTCCTACAATGAGCAGTTCTTC.

In this sample, this clonotype turned up a few times. The chain couples TRBV7-2 to TRBJ1-2; no reliable D call. The germline CDR1 and CDR2 sequences are SGHTA and FQGNSA. The CDR3 is 15 amino acids. V shed 8 bases and J shed 1 base, with 17 bases lying between them. The CDR3 coding sequence is TGTGCCAGCGCCGAAGGTACGCGCCTTAACTATGGCTACACCTTC. The encoded protein is CASAEGTRLNYGYTF.

V usage is TRBV6-5 and J usage is TRBJ1-2; TRBD1 is a possible D gene (6 bases). Germline CDR1 MNHEY, CDR2 SVGAGI. CDR3 length: 13 residues. Trimming cost V 8 bases and J 1 base, with 11 bases left between them. CDR3 sequence (DNA): TGTGCCAGCGGAAGGGGGATTAACTATGGCTACACCTTC. Translated: CASGRGINYGYTF.